The 16 T cell receptor delta chains reported below all come from one sample, sequenced in a study of γδ T cells in repeated Plasmodium falciparum infection. Bulk repertoires came from Vgamma9/Vdelta2+ or Vdelta2-negative gammadelta T cells flow-sorted from PBMC. TCRdb re-identified clones in the multiplex PCR reads via CATT. The repertoire holds 53,000 or so delta-chain clones, with about 2% as singletons. The sample was gamma-delta T cells from blood. The receptor source for this set is a pool of human donors (malaria-infected and uninfected, not separated).

The sample holds many counts of this clone. A far larger clone is one nucleotide away, so this likely arose from a read error. The same CDR3 also results from other DNA sequences found in this sample. V usage is TRDV3 and J usage is TRDJ1; tentatively, D is TRDD2 or TRDD3 (7 bases each). The CDR3 runs to 18 residues. Germline loops: CDR1 TVYSNPD, CDR2 GDNSRS (reference sequence). The CDR3 protein is CAFKFPTRLGAPTDKLIF. In nucleotides, the CDR3 is TGTGCCTTTAAGTTTCCTACTAGGCTGGGGGCTCCCACCGATAAACTTATCTTT.

Worth noting for this clone: The protein given by TCRdb reflects a much larger clone and differs at residue 9 from this DNA's translation, likely from a read error; the protein shown is the DNA's translation. CDR3 loop: CALGNPLPAVLYLLGSIGASDKLIF. The CDR3 DNA is TGTGCTCTTGGGAACCCCCTTCCTGCAGTCCTCTACTTACTGGGTTCGATAGGAGCATCCGATAAACTCATCTTT. V and J are TRDV1 and TRDJ1, with D possibly being TRDD2 (7 bases). Here the J gene came from matching the DNA to germline, since TCRdb omits it. Germline V lookup: CDR1 TSWWSYY, CDR2 QGS. The CDR3 has 25 residues. V dropped 5 bases and J dropped 3 bases, with 46 bases sitting between them.

The chain joins TRDV1 to TRDJ1, with TRDD3 identical over 10 bases. TCRdb carries no J gene annotation; the J gene was assigned here by matching the DNA with germline. V was pared by 1 base and J by 0 bases, with 11 bases of the junction left unmatched. Germline CDR1 reads TSWWSYY; CDR2 reads QGS. CDR3 length: 19 amino acids. CDR3 nucleotide sequence: TGTGCTCTTGGGGAACACGTCCTACTGGGGGATCTCTACACCGATAAACTCATCTTT. The encoded protein is CALGEHVLLGDLYTDKLIF.

Turning to this clone: Translating this DNA gives a protein that differs at residue 10 from the TCRdb one, which belongs to a much larger clone; a read error is likely, and the protein shown is this translation. V and J are TRDV1 and TRDJ1, with 7 positions matching TRDD3. TCRdb supplies no J gene; here it was assigned by aligning the nucleotide sequence to germline. This CDR3 is 20 amino acids long. With V trimmed by 2 bases and J by 0 bases, 18 bases remained unmatched. The V gene's germline CDR1 is TSWWSYY and CDR2 QGS. CDR3 amino acids: CALGEGLPYCGIPYTDKLIF. In DNA form, the CDR3 reads TGTGCTCTTGGGGAAGGTCTACCGTACTGTGGGATACCGTACACCGATAAACTCATCTTT.

Turning to this clone: TCRdb's listed protein matches a much larger clone and diverges from this DNA's translation at residue 8, likely through a read error; the protein shown comes from the DNA. V and J are TRDV2 and TRDJ1; tentative D call: TRDD3 (6 bases). No J segment appears in TCRdb, so it was assigned here by matching the sequence to germline. The CDR3 extends over 17 amino acids. The germline V gene encodes CDR1 GEAIGNYY and CDR2 EKD. V gave up 3 bases and J gave up 1 base, with 20 bases separating them. CDR3: CACDLLGGSTGTDKLIF. Written as DNA, the CDR3 is TGTGCCTGTGACTTACTGGGCGGAAGTACGGGCACCGATAAACTCATCTTT.

A remark on this clone: The protein in TCRdb stems from a much larger clone and differs at residue 3 from this DNA's translation, likely a read error; here the protein is translated from the DNA. The chain recombines TRDV2 with TRDJ1, with D unresolved. In the absence of a J gene in TCRdb, the DNA was matched to germline to assign it here. Germline V gene data show CDR1 as GEAIGNYY and CDR2 as EKD. CDR3 size: 15 residues. CDR3 in amino acids: CARDVFSTPTDKLIF. DNA of the CDR3: TGTGCCCGTGACGTCTTCTCCACCCCCACCGATAAACTCATCTTT.

This clone was seen at least ten times. It differs at one base from a far larger clone, so likely a read error. The sample contains more than one DNA sequence encoding this CDR3. CDR3 residues: CACDTVTGGYAPVPLIF. The CDR3 DNA follows: TGTGCCTGTGACACCGTGACTGGGGGGTACGCGCCCGTTCCACTCATCTTT. The chain carries TRDV2 and TRDJ1; 8 bases agree with TRDD3. TCRdb leaves out the J gene; it was filled in here by matching the DNA to germline. V trimming: 0 bases; J trimming: 10 bases; junction bases outside the gene matches: 18. Per germline, CDR1 GEAIGNYY and CDR2 EKD. The CDR3 runs 17 residues.

This clone showed up just a few times. A far larger clone is one nucleotide away, so this likely arose from a read error. Other nucleotide sequences in the sample specify the same CDR3. The V gene is given as TRDV1, and no J gene call is available; the table assigns TRDD3, which was not confirmed against the DNA. Looked up from germline, CDR1 is TSWWSYY and CDR2 is QGS. The CDR3 sequence is 25 residues long. This CDR3 reads CALGDVPRGNWVRSRLNFYTDKLIF. Here the CDR3 DNA reads TGTGCTCTTGGGGACGTTCCTAGGGGCAACTGGGTTCGTTCTCGTCTCAACTTCTACACCGATAAGCTCATCTTT.

This clone turned up a few times. A far more abundant clone sits one base away, making this likely a read error. Different DNA sequences within this sample yield the same CDR3. In DNA form, the CDR3 reads TGTGCCCTTGGGGACCGACACGCTAATGTTCGAAATTACCGGGGGATATTGCGCGCCGATAAACTCATCTTT. Amino acid sequence: CALGDRHANVRNYRGILRADKLIF. V is TRDV1 and J is TRDJ1, with 8 nucleotides matching TRDD3. Because TCRdb records no J gene, it was assigned here through a match of the DNA to germline. The CDR3 spans 24 residues. In germline, CDR1 is TSWWSYY, CDR2 QGS.

A note on this clone: TCRdb's listed protein matches a much larger clone and diverges from this DNA's translation at residue 17, likely through a read error; the protein shown comes from the DNA. The V gene is TRDV2, the J gene TRDJ3; TRDD3 might be the D (5 bases). Assignment of the J gene here rests on matching the DNA to germline, because TCRdb gives none. Germline assignment: CDR1 GEAIGNYY and CDR2 EKD. The length of the CDR3 is 20 residues. This chain's CDR3 is CACDFRAGRYSPWDTRRMFF. The DNA for the CDR3 is TGTGCCTGTGACTTCCGTGCTGGGAGATACTCCCCCTGGGACACCCGACGGATGTTTTTC.

In the case of this clone: The protein recorded in TCRdb matches a much larger clone and deviates from this DNA's translation at residue 14, suggesting a read error; the protein here is obtained by translating the DNA. No call exists for the J gene, whereas the V gene is TRDV3; TRDD3 was called by the table and not checked on the DNA. The germline V gene encodes CDR1 TVYSNPD and CDR2 GDNSRS (reference sequence). The CDR3 sequence is 16 residues long. CDR3 amino acids: CAVLSWGYQGTDKRIF. As DNA, the CDR3 is TGTGCCGTACTATCCTGGGGGTACCAGGGAACCGATAAACGCATCTTT.

This clone was seen ten or more times. The chain combines TRDV1 with TRDJ1; 8 bases map to TRDD3. The junction had 13 bases not matched to a gene; V was cut back by 3 bases and J by 1 base. This CDR3 is built from 18 residues. The germline CDR1 and CDR2 sequences are TSWWSYY and QGS. This chain's CDR3 is CALGEFIFNWGFTDKLIF. The CDR3, as DNA: TGTGCTCTTGGGGAGTTTATTTTCAACTGGGGGTTCACCGATAAACTCATCTTT.

This sequence joins TRDV1 and TRDJ2; 13 bases agree with TRDD3. Because TCRdb records no J gene, it was assigned here through a match of the DNA to germline. The length of the CDR3 is 33 residues. After removal of 1 base from V and 1 base from J, the junction contained 48 bases not matched to a gene. Germline CDR1 is TSWWSYY and CDR2 is QGS. CDR3 coding DNA: TGTGCTCTTGGGGAACGGCCCCTTCCAACGTCCCTTGTACTGGGGGATACGCGGAATTATCTTCCTCCGGAACCTCTTTTGACAGCACAACTCTTCTTT. Its translation: CALGERPLPTSLVLGDTRNYLPPEPLLTAQLFF.

The table lists this clone with many counts. TCRdb attributes to this sequence the protein of a much larger clone, which differs from the DNA translation at residue 11; a read error is likely, and the protein displayed is translated from the DNA. Here the CDR3 reads CACDTVVTRGGKLIF. The CDR3 DNA sequence: TGTGCCTGTGACACCGTGGTAACCAGGGGAGGTAAACTCATCTTT. This chain joins TRDV2 and TRDJ1; perhaps TRDD3 as D (5 bases). Because TCRdb records no J gene, it was assigned here through a match of the DNA to germline. The CDR3 runs 15 residues. Germline lookup yields CDR1 GEAIGNYY and CDR2 EKD. Trimming cost V 0 bases and J 7 bases, with 17 bases left between them.

This clone came up many times. The mismatch at residue 16 between this DNA's translation and the TCRdb protein of a much larger clone likely reflects a read error; the protein shown is translated from the DNA. V usage is TRDV2 and J usage is TRDJ1; 10 bases map to TRDD3. The J gene was missing in TCRdb and was found by matching the end of the DNA to germline. This CDR3 contains 20 residues. Germline V lookup: CDR1 GEAIGNYY, CDR2 EKD. The CDR3 region has the DNA TGTGCCTGTGACACGCATCCCCGAATGCTGGGGGATAGGTACACCAATAAACTCATCTTT. It codes for CACDTHPRMLGDRYTNKLIF.

This clone was counted between two and nine times. This DNA's translation differs at residue 20 from TCRdb's protein, which comes from a much larger clone; a read error is likely, and the protein shown is translated from the DNA. TRDV1 is the V gene, and the J gene was not called; the table's D call, TRDD3, has no DNA check behind it. Per germline, CDR1 TSWWSYY and CDR2 QGS. The CDR3 runs 21 residues. The CDR3 sequence is CALGELVPYWGIPVGADKLTF. DNA for the CDR3: TGTGCTCTTGGGGAACTAGTCCCCTACTGGGGGATCCCGGTTGGCGCCGATAAACTCACCTTT.